This TCR beta chain emerged from a study of T cell repertoires and Cas9 in healthy adults. Sequenced by immunoSEQ multiplex PCR; TCRdb stores in-frame clones only, minus some. The table includes tens of thousands of clones, roughly 90% detected once. CDR1 MNHNS and CDR2 SASEGT come from the germline V gene. V dropped 6 bases and J dropped 4; count of bases not matched to a gene: 9. The CDR3 sequence is 15 residues long. The V gene is TRBV6-1, the J gene TRBJ2-7; TRBD2 aligns across 10 bases. Sequencing was carried out using CD4+ effector T cells (CD127+, CD25-, CD137-, CD154-) from PBMCs; culture status not recorded. The receptor was derived from a human donor in good health. The CDR3 DNA sequence: TGTGCCAGCAGACCATCTAGCGGGAGAGATTACGAGCAGTACGTC. Protein: CASRPSSGRDYEQYV.